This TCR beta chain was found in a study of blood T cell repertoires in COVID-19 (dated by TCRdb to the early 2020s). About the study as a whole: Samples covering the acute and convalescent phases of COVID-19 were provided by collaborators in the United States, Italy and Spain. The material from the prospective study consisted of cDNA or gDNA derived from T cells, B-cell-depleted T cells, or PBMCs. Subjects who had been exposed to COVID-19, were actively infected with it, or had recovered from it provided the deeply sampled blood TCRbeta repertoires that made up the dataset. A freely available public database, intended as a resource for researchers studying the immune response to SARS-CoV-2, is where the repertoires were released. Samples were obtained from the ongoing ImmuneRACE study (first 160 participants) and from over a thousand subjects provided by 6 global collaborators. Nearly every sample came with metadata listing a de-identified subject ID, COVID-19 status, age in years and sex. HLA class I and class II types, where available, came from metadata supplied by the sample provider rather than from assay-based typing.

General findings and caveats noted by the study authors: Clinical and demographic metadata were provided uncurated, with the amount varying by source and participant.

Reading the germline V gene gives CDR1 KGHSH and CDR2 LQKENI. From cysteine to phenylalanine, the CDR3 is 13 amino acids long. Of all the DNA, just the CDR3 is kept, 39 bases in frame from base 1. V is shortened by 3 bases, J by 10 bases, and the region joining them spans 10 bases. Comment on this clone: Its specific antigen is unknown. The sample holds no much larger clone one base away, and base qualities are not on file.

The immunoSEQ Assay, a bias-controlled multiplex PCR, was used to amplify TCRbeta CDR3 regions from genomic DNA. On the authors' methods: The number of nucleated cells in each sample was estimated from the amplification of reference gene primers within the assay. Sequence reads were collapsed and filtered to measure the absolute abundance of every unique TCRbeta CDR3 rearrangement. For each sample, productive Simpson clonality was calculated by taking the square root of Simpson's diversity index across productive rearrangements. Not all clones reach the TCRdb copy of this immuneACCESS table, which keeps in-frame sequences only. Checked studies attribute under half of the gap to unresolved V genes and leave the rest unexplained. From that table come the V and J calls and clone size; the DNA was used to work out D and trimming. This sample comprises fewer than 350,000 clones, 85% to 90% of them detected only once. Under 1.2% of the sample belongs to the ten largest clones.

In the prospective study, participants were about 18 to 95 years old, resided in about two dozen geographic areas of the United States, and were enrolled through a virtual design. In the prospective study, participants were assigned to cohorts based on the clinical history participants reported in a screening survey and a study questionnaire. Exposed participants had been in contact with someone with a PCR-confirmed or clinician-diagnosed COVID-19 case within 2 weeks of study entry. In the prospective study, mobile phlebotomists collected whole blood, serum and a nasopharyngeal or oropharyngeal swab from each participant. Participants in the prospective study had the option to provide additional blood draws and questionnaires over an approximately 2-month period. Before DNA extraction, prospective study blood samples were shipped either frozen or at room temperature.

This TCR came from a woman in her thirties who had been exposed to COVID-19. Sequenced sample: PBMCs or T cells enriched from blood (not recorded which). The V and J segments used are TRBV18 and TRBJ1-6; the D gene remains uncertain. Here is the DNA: TGTGCCAGCTCACCGGGTACGGGGTCACCCCTCCACTTT. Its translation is CASSPGTGSPLHF.